The clone carrying this T cell receptor (beta chain) was picked up a small number of times. This CDR3 spans 15 amino acids. From germline, CDR1 is KGHSH and CDR2 LQKENI. V gave up 5 bases and J gave up 1 base; unmatched junction bases: 5. Expressed TCRB transcripts were sequenced because the isolated RNA had all been reverse transcribed beforehand. Sequencing used immunoSEQ multiplex PCR; TCRdb keeps in-frame clones, though not all of them. Altogether approximately 330,000 clones are present, approximately 11% being singletons, with the ten largest covering 0.015% to 0.02%. This sample is part of a study of beta chain features in type 1 diabetes. Heparinised blood was drawn once per donor, averaging approximately 100 mL. Sorting of CD4+ naive, central memory, regulatory and stem cell-like memory cells was performed via CD45RO/CCR7/CD25/CD127/CD95/CD27.

The sequence came from a woman aged 25 to 39 in good health. Sequences were obtained from naive CD4+ T cells from blood. This chain joins TRBV18 and TRBJ2-3, with 8 positions matching TRBD1. CDR3 region: CASSKRTGRTDTQYF. The CDR3 region has the DNA TGTGCCAGCTCAAAGCGGACAGGGCGCACAGATACGCAGTATTTT.